This T cell receptor (beta chain) appears in the sequencing data of a study of T cell changes during pregnancy in multiple sclerosis. TCRdb's copy holds only in-frame clones and misses some; the assay was immunoSEQ multiplex PCR. This table holds roughly 40,000 clones, 90% to 95% found once. Trimming removed 0 bases at V and 6 bases at J, with 6 bases between. The CDR3 runs 13 residues. The germline V gene has CDR1 SGHTA and CDR2 FQGTGA. This specimen was CD4+ T cells from peripheral blood mononuclear cells, taken after pregnancy. The chain is built from TRBV7-3 and TRBJ2-1, with a weak D call TRBD1 (5 bases). The receptor was isolated from a female donor with multiple sclerosis, enrolled in a pregnancy study. The CDR3 sequence: CASSLTDSNEQFF. DNA of the CDR3: TGTGCCAGCAGCTTAACAGACAGCAATGAGCAGTTCTTC.